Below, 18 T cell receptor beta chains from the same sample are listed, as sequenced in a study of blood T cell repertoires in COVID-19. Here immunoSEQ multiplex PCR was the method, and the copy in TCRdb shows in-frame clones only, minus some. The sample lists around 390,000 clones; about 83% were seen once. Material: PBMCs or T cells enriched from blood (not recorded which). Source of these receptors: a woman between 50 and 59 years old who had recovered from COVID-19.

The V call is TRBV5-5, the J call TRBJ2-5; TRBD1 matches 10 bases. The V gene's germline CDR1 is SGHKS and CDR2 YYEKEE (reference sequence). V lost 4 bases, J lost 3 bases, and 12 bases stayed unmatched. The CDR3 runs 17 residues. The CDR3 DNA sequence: TGTGCCAGCAGCCTCGGGGACAGGGGCTATGGGGAAGAGACCCAGTACTTC. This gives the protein CASSLGDRGYGEETQYF.

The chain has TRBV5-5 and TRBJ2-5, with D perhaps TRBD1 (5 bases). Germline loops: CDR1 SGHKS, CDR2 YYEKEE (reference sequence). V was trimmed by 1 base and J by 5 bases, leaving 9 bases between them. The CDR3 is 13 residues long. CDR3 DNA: TGTGCCAGCAGCTTGAGGGGTTTGGAGACCCAGTACTTC. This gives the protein CASSLRGLETQYF. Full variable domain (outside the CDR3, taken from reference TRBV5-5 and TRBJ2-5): DAGVTQSPTHLIKTRGQQVTLRCSPISGHKSVSWYQQVLGQGPQFIFQYYEKEERGRGNFPDRFSARQFPNYSSELNVNALLLGDSALYLCASSLRGLETQYFGPGTRLLVL.

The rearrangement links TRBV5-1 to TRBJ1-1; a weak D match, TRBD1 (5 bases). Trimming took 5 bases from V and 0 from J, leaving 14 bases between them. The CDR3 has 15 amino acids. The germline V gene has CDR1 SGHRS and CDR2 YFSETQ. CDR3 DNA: TGCGCCAGCAGGGCCGGGGGTCTTCTGAACACTGAAGCTTTCTTT. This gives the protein CASRAGGLLNTEAFF.

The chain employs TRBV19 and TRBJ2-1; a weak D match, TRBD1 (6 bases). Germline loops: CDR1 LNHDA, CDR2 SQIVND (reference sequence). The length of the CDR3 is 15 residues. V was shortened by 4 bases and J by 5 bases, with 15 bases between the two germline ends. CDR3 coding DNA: TGTGCCAGTAGTACCCAGGGGATAGGGAACAATGAGCAGTTCTTC. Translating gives CASSTQGIGNNEQFF.

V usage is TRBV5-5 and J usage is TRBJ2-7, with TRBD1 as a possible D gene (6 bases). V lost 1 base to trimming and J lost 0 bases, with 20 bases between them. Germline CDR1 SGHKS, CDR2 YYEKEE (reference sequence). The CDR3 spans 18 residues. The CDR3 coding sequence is TGTGCCAGCAGCTTGTTACCGTTCACAGGGAAGAGCTCCTACGAGCAGTACTTC. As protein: CASSLLPFTGKSSYEQYF.

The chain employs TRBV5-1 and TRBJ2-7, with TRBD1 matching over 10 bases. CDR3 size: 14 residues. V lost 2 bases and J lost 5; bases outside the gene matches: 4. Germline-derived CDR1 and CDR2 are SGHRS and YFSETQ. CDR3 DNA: TGCGCCAGCAGCTTTCTCGGGACAGGGGACGAGCAGTACTTC. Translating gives CASSFLGTGDEQYF. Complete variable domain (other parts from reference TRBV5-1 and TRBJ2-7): KAGVTQTPRYLIKTRGQQVTLSCSPISGHRSVSWYQQTPGQGLQFLFEYFSETQRNKGNFPGRFSGRQFSNSRSEMNVSTLELGDSALYLCASSFLGTGDEQYFGPGTRLTVT.

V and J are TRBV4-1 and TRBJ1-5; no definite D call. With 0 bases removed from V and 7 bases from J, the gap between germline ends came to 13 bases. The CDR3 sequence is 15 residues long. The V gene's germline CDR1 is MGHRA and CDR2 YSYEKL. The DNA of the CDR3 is TGCGCCAGCAGCCAAGATGGAGGAATAGGGCAGCCCCAGCATTTT. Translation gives CASSQDGGIGQPQHF.

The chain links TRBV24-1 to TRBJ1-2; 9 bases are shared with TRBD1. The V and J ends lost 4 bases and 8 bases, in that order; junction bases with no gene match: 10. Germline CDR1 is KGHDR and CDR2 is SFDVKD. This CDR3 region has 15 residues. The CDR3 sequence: CATSEGTGKKGGYTF. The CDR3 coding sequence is TGTGCCACCAGTGAGGGGACAGGGAAGAAGGGCGGCTACACCTTC.

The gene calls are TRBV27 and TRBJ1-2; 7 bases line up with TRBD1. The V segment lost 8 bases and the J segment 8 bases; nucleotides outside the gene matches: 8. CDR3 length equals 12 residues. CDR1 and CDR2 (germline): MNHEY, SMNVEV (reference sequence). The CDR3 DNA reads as TGTGCCAGCGGCCGGGACAGTGAAGGCTACACCTTC. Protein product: CASGRDSEGYTF.

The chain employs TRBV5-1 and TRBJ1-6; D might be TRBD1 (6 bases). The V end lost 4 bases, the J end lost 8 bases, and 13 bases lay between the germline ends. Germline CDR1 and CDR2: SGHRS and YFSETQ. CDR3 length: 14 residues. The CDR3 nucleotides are TGCGCCAGCAGCCAACAGGGTTTTGATTCACCCCTCCACTTT. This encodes CASSQQGFDSPLHF.

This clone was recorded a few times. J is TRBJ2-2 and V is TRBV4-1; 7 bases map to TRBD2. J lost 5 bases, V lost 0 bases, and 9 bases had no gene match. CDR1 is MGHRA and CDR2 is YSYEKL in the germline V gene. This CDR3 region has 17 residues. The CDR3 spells CASSQDRGLGLTGELFF. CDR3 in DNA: TGCGCCAGCAGCCAAGACCGAGGACTAGGGTTAACCGGGGAGCTGTTTTTT.

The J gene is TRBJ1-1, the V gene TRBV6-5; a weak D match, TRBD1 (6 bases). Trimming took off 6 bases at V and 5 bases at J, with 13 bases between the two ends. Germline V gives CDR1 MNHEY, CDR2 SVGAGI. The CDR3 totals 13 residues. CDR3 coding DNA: TGTGCCAGCAGCTCCAGGGGAGGGACTGAAGCTTTCTTT. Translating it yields CASSSRGGTEAFF.

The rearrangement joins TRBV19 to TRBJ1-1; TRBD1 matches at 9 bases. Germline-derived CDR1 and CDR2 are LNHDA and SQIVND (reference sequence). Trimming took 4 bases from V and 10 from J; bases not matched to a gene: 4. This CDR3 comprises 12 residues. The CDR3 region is CASSTQTGGAFF. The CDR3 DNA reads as TGTGCCAGTAGTACCCAGACAGGGGGAGCTTTCTTT.

The CDR3 spells CASRPRLGETQYF. CDR3 nucleotide sequence: TGTGCCAGCAGACCGAGACTAGGGGAGACCCAGTACTTC. V is TRBV12-3 or TRBV12-4 and J is TRBJ2-5, with D tentatively TRBD2 (6 bases). V was cut by 6 bases and J by 5 bases, with 13 bases left in between. The length of the CDR3 is 13 residues.

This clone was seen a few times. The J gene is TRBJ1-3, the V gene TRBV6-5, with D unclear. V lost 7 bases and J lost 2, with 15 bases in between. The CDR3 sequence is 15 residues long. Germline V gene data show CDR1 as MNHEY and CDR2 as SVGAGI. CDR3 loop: CASKFRQEPGNTIYF. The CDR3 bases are TGTGCCAGCAAGTTTCGACAAGAGCCTGGAAACACCATATATTTT.

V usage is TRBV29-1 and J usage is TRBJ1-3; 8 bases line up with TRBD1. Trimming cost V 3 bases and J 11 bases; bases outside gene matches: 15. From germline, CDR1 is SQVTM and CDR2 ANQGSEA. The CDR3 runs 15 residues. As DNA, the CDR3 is TGCAGCGTTGACCAGGGGGCAGCAGCGGAACAGGCCATATATTTT. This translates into CSVDQGAAAEQAIYF.

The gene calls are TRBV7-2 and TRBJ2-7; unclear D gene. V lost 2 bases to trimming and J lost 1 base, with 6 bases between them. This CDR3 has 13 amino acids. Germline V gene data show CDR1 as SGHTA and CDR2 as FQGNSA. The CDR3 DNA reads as TGTGCCAGCAGCTTATCGGAGTCCTACGAGCAGTACTTC. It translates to CASSLSESYEQYF.

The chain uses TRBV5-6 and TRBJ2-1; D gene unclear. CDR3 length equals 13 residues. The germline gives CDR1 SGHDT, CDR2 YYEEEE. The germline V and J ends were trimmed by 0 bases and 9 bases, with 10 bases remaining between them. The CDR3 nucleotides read TGTGCCAGCAGCTTGGTGGGCAGCCGTGAGCAGTTCTTC. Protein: CASSLVGSREQFF.